The subject of this entry is one T cell receptor (beta chain). Its antigen is unidentified. 13 Jbeta primers and 60 Vbeta primers were used for the PCR. Assay: immunoSEQ multiplex PCR; the TCRdb copy retains only in-frame clones and omits some. The sample lists about 130,000 clones; approximately 82% were seen once. This sample was included in a study of cytomegalovirus exposure and HLA in healthy donors. Study-level results: V- and J-gene trimming of TCR beta was linked (in a later analysis) to a missense DCLRE1C variant. TCR association rates varied by HLA locus in a later analysis, with DRB1 highest and HLA-C lowest. About 90% or about 30% of the time was how often most TCR beta V segments were productive, according to an earlier analysis.

The CDR3 covers 16 residues. Germline V lookup: CDR1 GTSNPN, CDR2 SVGIG (reference sequence). Unmatched junction bases numbered 7, after V lost 1 base and J lost 2 bases. The chain links TRBV30 to TRBJ2-7; TRBD1 aligns across 11 bases. Sequencing was done on a sample of PBMCs. The origin of this receptor is a man aged 18 to 30 in good health and CMV-seropositive. CDR3: CAWSGVPGQGAYEQYF. CDR3 bases: TGTGCCTGGAGTGGGGTACCGGGACAGGGGGCCTACGAGCAGTACTTC.